This TCR beta chain was sequenced for a study of blood T cell repertoires in COVID-19. The repertoire was sequenced with immunoSEQ multiplex PCR; TCRdb's copy has only in-frame clones and lacks some. The sample holds 240,000 or so clones, around 87% seen once. This CDR3 is 17 amino acids long. Germline CDR1 and CDR2: SGHTA and FQGNSA. The trim removed 5 bases at V and 3 bases at J, leaving 9 bases unmatched. Sequencing was done on a sample of peripheral blood. The TCR originated in a woman in her 30s who had recovered from COVID-19. The rearrangement joins TRBV7-2 to TRBJ2-1; TRBD2 agrees at 11 bases. CDR3 nucleotide sequence: TGTGCCAGCAGCCTCCCCCCTAGCGGGGGGCGCTACAATGAGCAGTTCTTC. Protein: CASSLPPSGGRYNEQFF. The variable domain in full, completed from reference TRBV7-2 and TRBJ2-1, reads GAGVSQSPSNKVTEKGKDVELRCDPISGHTALYWYRQSLGQGLEFLIYFQGNSAPDKSGLPSDRFSAERTGGSVSTLTIQRTQQEDSAVYLCASSLPPSGGRYNEQFFGPGTRLTVL.